This T cell receptor beta chain was recorded in a study of CD8 T cells in ankylosing spondylitis. General study points: It appeared that ankylosing spondylitis blood was characterized by a TCR beta motif of fewer than ten highly homologous variants. Disease-linked clones had a CD8+ phenotype and relatively low frequency in peripheral blood. Within matched ankylosing spondylitis synovial fluid, disease-linked clones were reportedly significantly enriched.

This clonotype has just a few counts. Its specificity is unknown. Per germline, CDR1 LNHNV and CDR2 YYDKDF (reference sequence). Trimming removed 2 bases from V and 4 bases from J, with 16 bases in between. This CDR3 is built from 16 residues. Making use of molecular barcodes, quantitative 5'-RACE generated TCR beta libraries. TCRdb ran MiXCR on the 5' RACE reads and lists one entry per CDR3 protein. The sample yields fewer than 550,000 distinct CDR3 sequences, roughly 5.3% seen once. The sequence derives from a male donor with ankylosing spondylitis. The V gene is TRBV15, the J gene TRBJ2-3, with a possible D match to TRBD2 (5 bases). The sample consisted of blood, either unsorted or a sorted T cell fraction (not recorded which). The CDR3 DNA is TGTGCCACCAGCAGATCAAGGGTAGGACTGGCAGATACGCAGTATTTT. Protein sequence: CATSRSRVGLADTQYF.